This is a list of T cell receptor beta chains from one sample in a study of OX40 agonist ivuxolimab in advanced cancers. The protocol was immunoSEQ multiplex PCR, while the TCRdb copy is restricted to in-frame clones and leaves out a portion. The sample lists about 74,000 clones; approximately 84% were seen once. The source was CD4+ or CD8+ T cells sorted from blood, collected in a trial of the OX40 agonist ivuxolimab. These receptors all come from an adult with an advanced solid tumor such as melanoma, head and neck, liver or kidney cancer. CDR3s include the opening cysteine and the closing phenylalanine or tryptophan. A D gene is named only where the DNA matches it firmly. Clone size is given for some rows only: seen once, a few or many times, or a class if the clone is expanded.

TRBJ2-5 | - | TRBD1 | TRBV19 | CASSTRQGGDQETQYF | TGTGCCAGTAGTACTAGACAGGGTGGCGACCAAGAGACCCAGTACTTC
TRBJ1-6 | - | - | TRBV4-3 | CASSQDRTGWSTSPLHF | TGCGCCAGCAGCCAAGATCGCACCGGTTGGAGTACGTCACCCCTCCACTTT
TRBJ1-5 | - | TRBD1 | TRBV7-2 | CASSLAPGTGALRPQHF | TGTGCCAGCAGCTTAGCCCCAGGGACAGGGGCATTAAGGCCCCAGCATTTT
TRBJ1-2 | - | - | TRBV4-2 | CASSQENRASGYTF | TGTGCCAGCAGCCAAGAAAACAGGGCCTCCGGCTACACCTTC
TRBJ2-2 | - | TRBD1 | TRBV19 | CASSPWDRGRAGELFF | TGTGCCAGTAGTCCCTGGGACAGGGGGCGCGCCGGGGAGCTGTTTTTT
TRBJ1-5 | - | - | TRBV21-1 | CASSKYGKYNQPQHF | TGTGCCAGCAGCAAATACGGGAAATACAATCAGCCCCAGCATTTT
TRBJ2-1 | once | TRBD2 | TRBV4-3 | CASSEFPGRASYNEQFF | TGCGCCAGCAGCGAATTCCCCGGGAGGGCCTCCTACAATGAGCAGTTCTTC
TRBJ1-1 | - | TRBD1 | TRBV18 | CASSLTGTGGNTEAFF | TGTGCCAGCTCACTGACCGGGACAGGGGGGAACACTGAAGCTTTCTTT
TRBJ2-4 | - | - | TRBV7-2 | CASSLRGWQGAIQYF | TGTGCCAGCAGCTTAAGGGGCTGGCAGGGAGCCATTCAGTACTTC
TRBJ1-6 | once | - | TRBV30 | CAWMFAKTSPLHF | TGTGCCTGGATGTTCGCTAAGACTTCACCCCTCCACTTT
TRBJ2-1 | - | - | TRBV27 | CASRLTPPGGEQFF | TGTGCCAGCAGGCTGACCCCGCCCGGCGGTGAGCAGTTCTTC
TRBJ1-1 | once | TRBD1 | TRBV6-5 | CASSFGTGGAEAFF | TGTGCCAGCAGTTTCGGGACAGGGGGGGCTGAAGCTTTCTTT
TRBJ2-3 | - | - | TRBV7-2 | CASSVPGRGRRQYF | TGTGCCAGCAGCGTACCCGGTCGGGGACGCAGGCAGTATTTT
TRBJ2-5 | - | - | TRBV5-4 | CASSFYRPEKETQYF | TGTGCCAGCAGCTTCTATCGTCCAGAAAAAGAGACCCAGTACTTC
TRBJ2-1 | - | - | TRBV27 | CASSPTPGGGDNEQFF | TGTGCCAGCAGTCCCACCCCAGGAGGAGGCGACAATGAGCAGTTCTTC
TRBJ2-1 | - | TRBD1 | TRBV5-1 | CASSLGQGVYNEQFF | TGCGCCAGCAGCTTGGGACAGGGGGTTTACAATGAGCAGTTCTTC
TRBJ2-7 | few | - | TRBV6-1 | CASSDVAREQYF | TGTGCCAGCAGTGATGTCGCCCGGGAGCAGTACTTC